These T cell receptor beta chains were read from a single sample in a study of T cell responses to AZD1222 COVID-19 vaccine. Only in-frame clones appear in the TCRdb table, and some are missing; sequencing was by immunoSEQ multiplex PCR. Among some 90,000 clones listed, approximately 91% were seen once. This specimen was peripheral blood, taken on day 0 of AZD1222 vaccination. These receptors originate from an adult in good health. CDR3s include the opening cysteine and the closing phenylalanine or tryptophan. The D gene is left open where the match is weak. Clone size is shown for a subset of rows, as once, few, many or a class of expanded clone.

d_gene	abundance	v_gene	j_gene	CDR3nt	CDR3aa
NA	NA	TRBV29-1	TRBJ2-7	TGCAGCGTTGTACGGGGTCCCTACGAGCAGTACTTC	CSVVRGPYEQYF
NA	NA	TRBV5-4	TRBJ1-4	TGTGCCAGCAGCTTGGGGGCAGCTAATGAAAAACTGTTTTTT	CASSLGAANEKLFF
NA	few	TRBV30	TRBJ1-1	TGTGCCTGGAGTCTAACACGGGGAACTGAAGCTTTCTTT	CAWSLTRGTEAFF
TRBD1	NA	TRBV6-1	TRBJ2-7	TGTGCCAGCAGTGAAGTAGTAGGGACAGTTACTTTCTACGAGCAGTACTTC	CASSEVVGTVTFYEQYF
TRBD2	NA	TRBV6-2/TRBV6-3	TRBJ2-1	TGTGCCAGCAGTTACCGACTAGCGGGGGGGCGGCATGAGCAGTTCTTC	CASSYRLAGGRHEQFF
TRBD1	NA	TRBV2	TRBJ1-2	TGTGCCAGCAGTGAAACAGGGGCGCAATCTTATGGCTACACCTTC	CASSETGAQSYGYTF
TRBD1	NA	TRBV24-1	TRBJ1-1	TGTGCCACCAGTGCTAAAATGTCCCAGGGGGCGCCGAAAGCTTTCTTT	CATSAKMSQGAPKAFF
TRBD1	once	TRBV2	TRBJ1-6	TGTGCCAGCCTAGCGCGGACAGGGCAAAATTCACCCCTCCACTTT	CASLARTGQNSPLHF
NA	NA	TRBV7-2	TRBJ1-2	TGTGCCAGCAGCTTAGACGCTCCCTACAGGGATACCTATGGCTACACCTTC	CASSLDAPYRDTYGYTF
NA	NA	TRBV7-3	TRBJ2-6	TGTGCCAGCAGCCCTAGCCAGTGGGCTGGGGCCAACGTCCTGACTTTC	CASSPSQWAGANVLTF
TRBD1	NA	TRBV2	TRBJ2-1	TGTGCCAGCAGTGAAAGACAGGGGTATCACAATGAGCAGTTCTTC	CASSERQGYHNEQFF
NA	NA	TRBV7-2	TRBJ2-7	TGTGCCAGCAGTCCCCCTTTGGGAACCTACGAGCAGTACTTC	CASSPPLGTYEQYF
NA	few	TRBV5-1	TRBJ1-1	TGCGCCAGCAGCTTGAGATTGGAGGGAGTCACTGAAGCTTTCTTT	CASSLRLEGVTEAFF
NA	once	TRBV4-2	TRBJ2-5	TGTGCCAGCAGCCAAGATCAACTTAGTTACCAGTACTTC	CASSQDQLSYQYF
NA	NA	TRBV29-1	TRBJ2-7	TGCAGCGTCACCCCGATCGACAGAGAATACGAGCAGTACTTC	CSVTPIDREYEQYF
NA	NA	TRBV4-1	TRBJ2-3	TGCGCCAGCAGCCTACGGACGGGGAGCACAGATACGCAGTATTTT	CASSLRTGSTDTQYF
TRBD1	NA	TRBV6-1	TRBJ1-4	TGTGCCAGCAGTGACGCGTTACAGGGGGCGGACGAAAAACTGTTTTTT	CASSDALQGADEKLFF
NA	NA	TRBV6-1	TRBJ2-1	TGTGCCAGCAGTGAGCGGGGGCCACAATACTACAATGAGCAGTTCTTC	CASSERGPQYYNEQFF
TRBD1	NA	TRBV7-8	TRBJ2-7	TGTGCCAGCAGCTTTGGACAGGGGTACGGCTACGAGCAGTACTTC	CASSFGQGYGYEQYF
TRBD1	NA	TRBV4-1	TRBJ1-4	TGCGCCAGCAGCAGTACCTGGAGACAGGGGGCTTTAGATGAAAAACTGTTTTTT	CASSSTWRQGALDEKLFF
TRBD2	NA	TRBV5-1	TRBJ2-7	TGCGCCCGCAGCGGGGGGCGGGGGGATGGCTACGAGCAGTACTTC	CARSGGRGDGYEQYF
TRBD2	NA	TRBV19	TRBJ2-4	TGTGCCAGTAGTCTCCTGACTAGCGGGGGGATAGCCATTCAGTACTTC	CASSLLTSGGIAIQYF
NA	NA	TRBV7-8	TRBJ1-4	TGTGCCAGCAGCGGACGTGGGGGTCCTAATGAAAAACTGTTTTTT	CASSGRGGPNEKLFF
NA	once	TRBV28	TRBJ1-6	TGTGCCAGCAGTTTACGATTCCGAAGGGATTCACCCCTCCACTTT	CASSLRFRRDSPLHF
NA	NA	TRBV27	TRBJ2-2	TGTGCCAGCAGGCAGGGTAGGGTCACCGGGGAGCTGTTTTTT	CASRQGRVTGELFF
NA	NA	TRBV5-1	TRBJ2-3	TGCGCCAGCAGCCTGGATAGCGTTTCCACAGATACGCAGTATTTT	CASSLDSVSTDTQYF
NA	once	TRBV11-3	TRBJ2-2	TGTGCCAGCAGCTTAGGTCCAAGTTCCGGGGAGCTGTTTTTT	CASSLGPSSGELFF
NA	few	TRBV5-4	TRBJ1-2	TGTGCCAGCAGCTTGGCCCTAGACTATGGCTACACCTTC	CASSLALDYGYTF
TRBD1	NA	TRBV19	TRBJ1-4	TGTGCCAGTAGTAGAGGGACAGCGAACATCTATGAAAAACTGTTTTTT	CASSRGTANIYEKLFF
TRBD2	NA	TRBV29-1	TRBJ2-1	TGCAGCGTTGTTGACATGGGGACTAGTAGGTATGATGAGCAGTTCTTC	CSVVDMGTSRYDEQFF
TRBD2	NA	TRBV3-1/TRBV3-2	TRBJ2-5	TGTGCCAGCAGCCAAGATCCAGCGGGGCCGGAGACCCAGTACTTC	CASSQDPAGPETQYF
NA	NA	TRBV10-3	TRBJ2-5	TGTGCCATCAGCTCCTCCGGGGGACAAGAGACCCAGTACTTC	CAISSSGGQETQYF
NA	NA	TRBV3-1/TRBV3-2	TRBJ2-7	TGTGCCAGCAGCCAAGGGGGGGTGGGAACCTACGAGCAGTACTTC	CASSQGGVGTYEQYF
TRBD1	NA	TRBV4-3	TRBJ1-3	TGCGCCAGCAGCCTCTCGACAGGGAGTGGAAACACCATATATTTT	CASSLSTGSGNTIYF
TRBD1	NA	TRBV2	TRBJ1-5	TGTGCCAGCAAGGGACAGATCAATCAGCCCCAGCATTTT	CASKGQINQPQHF
TRBD1	NA	TRBV7-2	TRBJ2-7	TGTGCCAGCAGCTTAGACGGGGCCGGACAGGGGGCCGGGCAGTACTTC	CASSLDGAGQGAGQYF
NA	NA	TRBV15	TRBJ1-4	TGTGCCACCAGCAGACAAATTGGGGAAAAACTGTTTTTT	CATSRQIGEKLFF
TRBD2	NA	TRBV7-6	TRBJ2-7	TGTGCCAGCAGCCCCCGTTGGCTAGCGGGGGAATACGAGCAGTACTTC	CASSPRWLAGEYEQYF
TRBD1	NA	TRBV4-1	TRBJ2-5	TGCGCCAGCAGCCAAGAAGAAGGGACAGCCCAAGAGACCCAGTACTTC	CASSQEEGTAQETQYF
TRBD1	NA	TRBV7-2	TRBJ2-3	TGTGCCAGCAGCTCGGGGACAGAGCGTTACACAGATACGCAGTATTTT	CASSSGTERYTDTQYF
TRBD1	NA	TRBV30	TRBJ1-4	TGTGCCTGGAGTGTAGACAGGGCTGAAAAACTGTTTTTT	CAWSVDRAEKLFF
TRBD1	few	TRBV5-1	TRBJ2-7	TGCGCCACCTCCGGGACAGGGTTCTCCGAGCAGTACTTC	CATSGTGFSEQYF
TRBD2	once	TRBV9	TRBJ2-1	TGTGCCAGCAGCGTAGGTTCCGCGGGGGGGTCGAATGAGCAGTTCTTC	CASSVGSAGGSNEQFF
NA	NA	TRBV6-5	TRBJ1-2	TGTGCCAGCAGAGTCCCTGGGGCAAGAGGCTACACCTTC	CASRVPGARGYTF
NA	NA	TRBV5-8	TRBJ1-5	TGTGCCAGCAGCTTGGAGGGCAGGGGCGATTTGGCCCAGCATTTT	CASSLEGRGDLAQHF
NA	once	TRBV6-2/TRBV6-3	TRBJ1-2	TGTGCCAGCAGTTTGGGGGAGGCCTATGGCTACACCTTC	CASSLGEAYGYTF
NA	few	TRBV6-5	TRBJ1-5	TGTGCCAGCAGCACCCAAGGGGGAAGGCCCCAGCATTTT	CASSTQGGRPQHF
NA	once	TRBV9	TRBJ1-4	TGTGCCAGCAGCGTAGAGGCAACTAATGAAAAACTGTTTTTT	CASSVEATNEKLFF
NA	once	TRBV14	TRBJ1-2	TGTGCCAGCAGCCAAGATAACAGGAACTATGGCTACACCTTC	CASSQDNRNYGYTF
NA	NA	TRBV5-4	TRBJ2-5	TGTGCCAGCAGCTTGGGAGCACTCCAAGAGACCCAGTACTTC	CASSLGALQETQYF
TRBD2	NA	TRBV10-1	TRBJ2-3	TGCGCCAGCAACCAATGGACTAGCGGCACAGATACGCAGTATTTT	CASNQWTSGTDTQYF
NA	NA	TRBV19	TRBJ1-6	TGTGCCAGTACCGACCGGCCAGGGTCTACTTCACCCCTCCACTTT	CASTDRPGSTSPLHF
TRBD1	NA	TRBV5-4	TRBJ1-2	TGTGCCAGCAGCTTACCGGGACAGGGGGCCCATGGCTACACCTTC	CASSLPGQGAHGYTF
NA	NA	TRBV7-3	TRBJ2-1	TGTGCCAGCAGCCTAGGGGACAATGAGCAGTTCTTC	CASSLGDNEQFF
NA	NA	TRBV30	TRBJ1-2	TGTGCCTGGAGTCCCGACAGAAAGTCCGGCTACACCTTC	CAWSPDRKSGYTF